This T cell receptor (beta chain) came from a study of OX40 agonist ivuxolimab in advanced cancers. V lost 5 bases, J lost 0 bases, and 6 bases stayed unmatched. In germline, CDR1 is SGHVS, CDR2 FNYEAQ. The CDR3 extends over 16 amino acids. Method: immunoSEQ multiplex PCR; TCRdb's copy keeps in-frame clones and lacks some. The sample consists of roughly 89,000 clones, roughly four fifths of them appearing once. The V and J genes are TRBV7-6 and TRBJ2-2, with 7 bases aligning to TRBD1. This receptor was obtained from an adult with an advanced solid tumor such as melanoma, head and neck, liver or kidney cancer. Source: CD4+ or CD8+ T cells sorted from blood, taken in a trial of the OX40 agonist ivuxolimab. CDR3 DNA: TGTGCCAGCAGCCTTAGGACAGGTCCGAACACCGGGGAGCTGTTTTTT. It specifies CASSLRTGPNTGELFF.